The sample holds a few counts of the clone carrying this TCR beta chain. The data were taken from a study of shared clonotypes between healthy human individuals. The germline V gene encodes CDR1 SNHLY and CDR2 FYNNEI. Losses at the gene ends were 8 bases for V and 1 base for J; bases not matched to a gene: 4. CDR3 length equals 14 residues. Clones were read by immunoSEQ multiplex PCR, and TCRdb kept only the in-frame ones, dropping some. The table includes almost 750,000 clones, approximately 77% detected once. The clonotype comes from a woman aged 25 to 39 in good health. The J gene is TRBJ2-3, the V gene TRBV2, with 9 bases fitting TRBD1. Sequencing used memory CD4+ T cells sorted from blood. This sample's subset: CD45RA-negative fraction. CDR3 nucleotides: TGTGCCAGCTCGGGACAGGGACGCACAGATACGCAGTATTTT. It specifies CASSGQGRTDTQYF.